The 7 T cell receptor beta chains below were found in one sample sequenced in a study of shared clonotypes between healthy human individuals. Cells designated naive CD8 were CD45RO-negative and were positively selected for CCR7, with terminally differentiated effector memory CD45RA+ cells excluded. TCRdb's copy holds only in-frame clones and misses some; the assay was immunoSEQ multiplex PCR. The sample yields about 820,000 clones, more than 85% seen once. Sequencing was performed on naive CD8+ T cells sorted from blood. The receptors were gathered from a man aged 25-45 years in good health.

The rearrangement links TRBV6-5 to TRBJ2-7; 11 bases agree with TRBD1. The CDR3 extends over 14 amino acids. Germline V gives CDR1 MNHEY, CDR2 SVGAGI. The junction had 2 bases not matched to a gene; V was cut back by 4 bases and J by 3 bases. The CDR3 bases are TGTGCCAGCAGTTCGGGACAGGGGGTCTACGAGCAGTACTTC. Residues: CASSSGQGVYEQYF.

CDR3 in amino acids: CSVVPGPHSGNTIYF. The CDR3, as DNA: TGCAGCGTTGTACCCGGACCGCACTCTGGAAACACCATATATTTT. The V gene is TRBV29-1, the J gene TRBJ1-3; D is unresolved. Germline V gene lookup returns CDR1 SQVTM and CDR2 ANQGSEA. The V end lost 4 bases, the J end lost 0 bases, and 13 bases lay between the germline ends. The CDR3 is made up of 15 amino acids.

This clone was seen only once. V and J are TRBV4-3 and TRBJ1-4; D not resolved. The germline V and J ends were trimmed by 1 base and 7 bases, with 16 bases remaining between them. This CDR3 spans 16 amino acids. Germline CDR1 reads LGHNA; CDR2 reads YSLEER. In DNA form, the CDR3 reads TGCGCCAGCAGCCAAGCCTCTCGGGAGTTCGGTGAAAAACTGTTTTTT. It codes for CASSQASREFGEKLFF.

The CDR3 protein is CASSVGLGSYNEQFF. CDR3 in DNA: TGTGCCAGCAGTGTGGGGTTAGGATCCTACAATGAGCAGTTCTTC. The V and J genes are TRBV2 and TRBJ2-1; D uncertain. The length of the CDR3 is 15 residues. V shed 4 bases and J shed 1 base, with 11 bases lying between them. CDR1 is SNHLY, CDR2 FYNNEI, per germline.

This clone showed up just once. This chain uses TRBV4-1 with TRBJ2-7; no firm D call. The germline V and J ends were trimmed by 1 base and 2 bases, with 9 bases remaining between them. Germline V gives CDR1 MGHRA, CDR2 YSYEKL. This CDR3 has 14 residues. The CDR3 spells CASSQVTAAYEQYF. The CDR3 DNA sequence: TGCGCCAGCAGCCAAGTTACCGCCGCCTACGAGCAGTACTTC.

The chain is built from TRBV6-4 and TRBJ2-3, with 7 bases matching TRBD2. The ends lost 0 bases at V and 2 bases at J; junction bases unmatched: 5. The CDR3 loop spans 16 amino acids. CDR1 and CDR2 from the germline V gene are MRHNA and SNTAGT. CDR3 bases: TGTGCCAGCAGTGACTCGTCAGCGGGGCCCACAGATACGCAGTATTTT. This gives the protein CASSDSSAGPTDTQYF.

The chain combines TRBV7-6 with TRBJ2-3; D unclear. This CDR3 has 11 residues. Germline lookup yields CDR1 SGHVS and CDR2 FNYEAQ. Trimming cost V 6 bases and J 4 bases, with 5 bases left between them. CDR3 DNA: TGTGCCAGCAGGGCGGCAGATACGCAGTATTTT. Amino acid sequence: CASRAADTQYF.